The 3 T cell receptor beta chains listed next were all sequenced from one sample in a study of identical twins. TCRdb recomputed calls from the 5' RACE reads with MiXCR, one row per CDR3 protein. The sample shows about 240,000 distinct CDR3 sequences, roughly 10% of them seen only once. The specimen sequenced was memory T cells sorted from blood. The receptors originated from a man between 45 and 60 years old in good health.

The chain has TRBV12-3 or TRBV12-4 and TRBJ2-1; no reliable D call. Trimming removed 6 bases from V and 5 bases from J, with 8 bases in between. The CDR3 consists of 12 residues. CDR3 nucleotides: TGTGCCAGCAGAAAGGACCACAATGAGCAGTTCTTC. Translation gives CASRKDHNEQFF.

This clonotype has a count of ten or more. The chain links TRBV6-5 to TRBJ2-2; TRBD1 matches at 9 bases. Germline values: CDR1 MNHEY, CDR2 SVGAGI. The length of the CDR3 is 16 residues. The V gene end was trimmed by 0 bases and the J gene end by 4 bases; junction bases not matched to a gene: 3. The CDR3 DNA follows: TGTGCCAGCAGTTACTCGGGACAGGGAACCACCGGGGAGCTGTTTTTT. Translated: CASSYSGQGTTGELFF.

This clonotype has more than one count but fewer than ten. This rearrangement joins TRBV20-1 to TRBJ2-3, with a possible D match to TRBD1 (5 bases). The germline CDR1 and CDR2 sequences are DFQATT and SNEGSKA (reference sequence). This CDR3 is 17 amino acids long. Trimming shortened V by 0 bases and J by 5 bases, and 21 bases separated the two germline ends. The CDR3 nucleotides read TGCAGTGCTAGAGATCCAACAACTGGGGCCGCTATAGATACGCAGTATTTT. This gives the protein CSARDPTTGAAIDTQYF.